This T cell receptor (beta chain) originates from a study of T cell repertoires in ileal Crohn's disease. Study as a whole: Median disease duration was approximately eight years; roughly 40% smoked at surgery. Every patient was operated on for stricturing (about 60%) or penetrating (approximately 39%) complications. Findings of the study overall: Clonality above 26.8% at surgery always came with endoscopic recurrence.

This CDR3 comprises 13 residues. J lost 4 bases, V lost 10 bases, and 8 bases had no gene match. Germline-derived CDR1 and CDR2 are SNHLY and FYNNEI. A note on this clone: Its specificity is unknown.

Sequenced by immunoSEQ multiplex PCR; TCRdb stores in-frame clones only, minus some. The table records 10,000 to 14,000 clones, about four fifths of them present only once. This TCR derives from an adult with Crohn's disease. The sample consisted of ileal tissue. The V gene is TRBV2, the J gene TRBJ1-2; TRBD1 agrees at 8 bases. The CDR3: CATLPDRGYGYTF. CDR3 DNA: TGTGCCACCCTTCCTGACAGGGGCTATGGCTACACCTTC.